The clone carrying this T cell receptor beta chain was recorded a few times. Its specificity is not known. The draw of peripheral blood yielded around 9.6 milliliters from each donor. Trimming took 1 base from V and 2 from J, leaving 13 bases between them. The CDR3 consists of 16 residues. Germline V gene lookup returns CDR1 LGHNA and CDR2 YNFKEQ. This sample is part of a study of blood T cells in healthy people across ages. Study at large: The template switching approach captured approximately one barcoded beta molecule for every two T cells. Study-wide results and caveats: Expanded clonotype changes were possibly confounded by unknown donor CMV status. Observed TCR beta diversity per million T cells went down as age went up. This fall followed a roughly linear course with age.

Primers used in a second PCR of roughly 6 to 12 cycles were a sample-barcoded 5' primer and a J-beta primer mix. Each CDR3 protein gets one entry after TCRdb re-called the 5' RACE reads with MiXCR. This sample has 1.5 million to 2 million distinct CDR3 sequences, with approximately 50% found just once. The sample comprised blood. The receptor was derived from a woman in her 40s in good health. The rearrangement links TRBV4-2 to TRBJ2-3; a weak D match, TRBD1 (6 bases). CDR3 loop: CASSQVLGGTTDTQYF. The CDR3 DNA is TGTGCCAGCAGCCAAGTTCTAGGGGGTACCACAGATACGCAGTATTTT.